This entry concerns a single T cell receptor (beta chain). The data are from a study of blood T cell repertoires in COVID-19. Study-level background: Specimens from acute and convalescent COVID-19 originated in the United States, Italy and Spain.

Libraries were prepared by immunoSEQ multiplex PCR; TCRdb keeps only in-frame clonotypes and omits some of them. This table holds roughly 120,000 clones, around 80% found once. This CDR3 has 13 residues. J gave up 1 base and V 9 bases, and 1 base lay outside the gene matches. The source of this sequence is a man in his forties or fifties with acute or convalescent COVID-19. This rearrangement joins TRBV12-3 or TRBV12-4 to TRBJ2-2, with 8 nucleotides matching TRBD2. The specimen was peripheral blood. CDR3 DNA sequence: TGTGCCAGTGCGGGGGGGAACACCGGGGAGCTGTTTTTT. It specifies CASAGGNTGELFF.